This T cell receptor (beta chain) was sequenced for a study of human T cells and chemical hapten exposure. The V gene's germline CDR1 is SGHTA and CDR2 FQGNSA. Deletions cut 8 bases from V and 0 bases from J, with 11 bases between. This CDR3 comprises 14 residues. The study used a library that attached unique molecular identifiers to individual cDNA molecules. MiXCR, applied by TCRdb to the RACE reads, yields one record per CDR3 protein. The sample holds about 50,000 distinct CDR3 sequences, approximately 10% seen once. As for time point: pre-sensitization, week 0. The sample's treatment: therapeutic diphenylcyclopropenone sensitization with weekly scalp DPC. Sequencing started from total RNA isolated from unfractionated whole blood. Alopecia patients, 18 to 70 years old and DPC-suitable, served as donors.

The origin of this receptor is a woman in her thirties with alopecia areata. Some clones in this sample may be carry-over from other donors' samples. Specimen: whole blood, collected in connection with sensitization to the hapten diphenylcyclopropenone (DPC). This chain links TRBV7-2 with TRBJ1-3; D gene uncertain. The DNA for the CDR3 is TGTGCCAGCGGCCGAAGTTACTCTGGAAACACCATATATTTT. Residues: CASGRSYSGNTIYF.